This is a list of T cell receptor beta chains from one sample in a study of T cell responses to AZD1222 COVID-19 vaccine. TCRdb keeps only in-frame clones here, not all; method: immunoSEQ multiplex PCR. The data contain 85,000 to 130,000 clones, approximately 88% of them singletons. The sample in question was peripheral blood, obtained on day 0 of AZD1222 vaccination. Receptors originate from an adult in good health. The CDR3 runs from the conserved cysteine through the conserved F or W.

>TRBV6-4
CASSVETGGNYGYTF
>TRBV27
CASSFSMPGRGLRQGGNYGYTF
>TRBV19
CASSLRGRGNGYEQYF
>TRBV5-1
CASTAVWGDTQYF
>TRBV19
CASREDGGRYEQYF
>TRBV4-1
CASRKTPSDTSNQPQHF
>TRBV29-1
CSVERGRGASDTQYF
>TRBV27
CASSLSPGFYEQYF
>TRBV28
CASSLDRVGNTIYF
>TRBV7-3
CASSLSGEATEAFF
>TRBV19
CASSIAATNQPQHF
>TRBV5-1
CASSLSGTKNSPLHF
>TRBV6-5
CASQRTVNTEAFF
>TRBV6-6
CASSSYHGYTF
>TRBV19
CASSYSGQGGNQPQHF
>TRBV2
CASSPISGNTIYF
>TRBV19
CATRAGVNYGYTF
>TRBV2
CASSWTERDTEAFF
>TRBV11-2
CASSRMGLAGRDEQFF
>TRBV6-5
CASSYSTSGAYEQYF
>TRBV7-2
CASSPLGKSSYNEQFF
>TRBV21-1
CASSPLAPRGQVNTEAFF
>TRBV7-9
CASTLEGEPYNEQFF
>TRBV6-1
CASSASQDRFYTDTQYF
>TRBV7-8
CASSLGGGTGSSYNEQFF
>TRBV6-1
CASSDGRTNTGELFF
>TRBV14
CASSHDLPGLAGGRDTQYF
>TRBV2
CASSGDRNEKLFF
>TRBV6-5
CASGASNAGNQPQHF
>TRBV7-6
CASSLGITTYGTQYF
>TRBV10-3
CAISDGSGGSKEQYF
>TRBV5-4
CASSLPQGRLSSYEQYF
>TRBV6-2/TRBV6-3
CASSAGTLGGTQYF
>TRBV19
CASSAYRGPNEKLFF
>TRBV7-8
CASSLGASNSPLHF
>TRBV6-5
CASSLSENTEAFF
>TRBV27
CASSLSGGTGELFF
>TRBV25-1
CASRTLYNSPLHF
>TRBV7-3
CASSPDRDPPGEQYF
>TRBV24-1
CATAPRPGEGAYNEQFF
>TRBV12-3/TRBV12-4
CASTGTPLNIQYF
>TRBV5-1
CASSPSYPFARTYEQYF
>TRBV29-1
CSVEGWGMNTGELFF
>TRBV27
CASGYYNSPLHF
>TRBV29-1
CSVVVYDREAFF
>TRBV5-4
CASSTGTGPFEQYF
>TRBV3-1/TRBV3-2
CASSLSLAGGNEQFF
>TRBV7-9
CASSLEHTGELFF
>TRBV28
CASSLAVGWKYF
>TRBV25-1
CASSEGGGWYEQYF
>TRBV4-1
CASSQLGTAGAYGELFF
>TRBV12-3/TRBV12-4
CASTPGRSYGYTF
>TRBV19
CASSQRQGNTEAFF
>TRBV27
CASSAGTFSYEQYF
>TRBV28
CASSVPGAYEQYF
>TRBV4-2
CASSQEGWSAYEQYF
>TRBV11-2
CASSLLADTDTQYF